The 20 T cell receptor beta chains below come from one sample, sequenced in a study of T cells in Graves' hyperthyroidism and ophthalmopathy (dated 2019 in TCRdb). Library preparation used multiplex PCR. Sequencing relied on an Illumina HiSeq 2000. The TCR beta CDR3 regions were amplified from RNA transcripts. The first round of RT-PCR for the TCR CDR3 was performed with the HTBI primer set and the Qiagen OneStep RT-PCR kit. TCRdb reanalyzed the raw reads on its own, using fastp at Q25 for trimming and MiXCR for clone calling, and kept in-frame beta chains. Identical CDR3 protein sequences are pooled into one entry, listed with their most common genes and DNA. The sample table shows fewer than 600,000 distinct CDR3 sequences, and 14% are seen once. The top ten clonotypes cover around 17% of the sample. The specimen was blood. Receptor source: a woman aged 18 to 35 with Graves' hyperthyroidism.

This clonotype was detected ten times or more. The V call is TRBV12-3 or TRBV12-4, the J call TRBJ1-1, with D perhaps TRBD1 (6 bases). CDR3 length: 14 amino acids. V gave up 6 bases and J gave up 4 bases, with 15 bases separating them. As DNA, the CDR3 is TGTGCCAGCAGCCAACAGGGCAGTGGCACTGAAGCTTTCTTT. Its translation is CASSQQGSGTEAFF.

This clonotype has at least ten counts. The V call is TRBV12-3 or TRBV12-4, the J call TRBJ1-2; 7 bases line up with TRBD1. J was trimmed by 4 bases and V by 4 bases; bases with no gene match: 9. CDR3 length equals 15 residues. CDR3 coding DNA: TGTGCCAGCAGTTCCCGGGACAGCCGGGTCTATGGCTACACCTTC. It specifies CASSSRDSRVYGYTF.

This clonotype has ten or more counts. This chain links TRBV5-1 with TRBJ2-1; D may correspond to TRBD1 or TRBD2 (5 bases each). Trimming took 5 bases from V and 10 from J, leaving 16 bases between them. Germline assignment: CDR1 SGHRS and CDR2 YFSETQ. The CDR3 consists of 13 residues. The CDR3 is CASSPQGDGEQFF. CDR3 DNA sequence: TGCGCCAGCAGTCCCCAGGGAGATGGAGAGCAGTTCTTC.

This clonotype was detected ten times or more. V is TRBV6-1 and J is TRBJ1-1; 8 bases are a match to TRBD1. Unmatched junction bases numbered 11, after V lost 7 bases and J lost 7 bases. Germline CDR1 and CDR2: MNHNS and SASEGT. There are 14 residues in the CDR3. Written as DNA, the CDR3 is TGTGCCAGCACCAAATGGGACAGGAGGGGTGAAGCTTTCTTT. Translation: CASTKWDRRGEAFF.

This clonotype was picked up many times. The V and J genes are TRBV6-5 and TRBJ2-7; a weak D match, TRBD1 (7 bases). Germline-derived CDR1 and CDR2 are MNHEY and SVGAGI. The CDR3 covers 16 residues. Trimming took 0 bases from V and 1 from J, leaving 13 bases between them. CDR3: CASSYSGQGGSYEQYV. The DNA of the CDR3 is TGTGCCAGCAGTTACTCGGGGCAGGGGGGATCCTACGAGCAGTACGTC.

This clonotype came up many times. This chain connects TRBV5-1 to TRBJ2-7; a possible D gene is TRBD2 (5 bases). There are 15 residues in the CDR3. Germline V gene data show CDR1 as SGHRS and CDR2 as YFSETQ. Deletions cut 0 bases from V and 7 bases from J, with 17 bases between. The CDR3 loop is CASSLVTTSGWEQYF. The CDR3 coding sequence is TGCGCCAGCAGCTTGGTAACCACCTCGGGATGGGAGCAGTACTTC.

This clonotype has just one count. It may be a read error: a sequence one base away is much more abundant. This chain joins TRBV27 and TRBJ2-7, with 11 bases aligning to TRBD2. The CDR3 has 14 amino acids. Per germline, CDR1 MNHEY and CDR2 SMNVEV (reference sequence). The CDR3 loop reads CAGSLAGGPFEQYF. The CDR3 DNA reads as TGTGCCGGCAGTTTAGCGGGAGGGCCCTTTGAGCAGTACTTC.

There are many counts of this clonotype. V is TRBV4-1 and J is TRBJ2-7, with TRBD2 matching 9 bases. Germline CDR1 reads MGHRA; CDR2 reads YSYEKL. V dropped 4 bases and J dropped 3; count of bases not matched to a gene: 7. The CDR3 sequence is 15 residues long. In DNA form, the CDR3 reads TGCGCCAGCAGCCCCCGACTAGCGGAAGGCTACGAGCAGTACGTC. It translates to CASSPRLAEGYEQYV.

This clonotype was recorded many times. This rearrangement joins TRBV5-1 to TRBJ2-7, with a tentative D call TRBD2 (6 bases). The CDR3 loop spans 15 amino acids. V was clipped by 2 bases and J by 2 bases, with 14 bases between them. Germline values: CDR1 SGHRS, CDR2 YFSETQ. The CDR3 region is CASSFLTPGAYEQYF. The DNA for the CDR3 is TGCGCCAGCAGCTTTCTAACCCCGGGGGCCTACGAGCAGTACTTC.

The sample holds many counts of this clonotype. The chain joins TRBV10-3 to TRBJ1-2, with D possibly TRBD1 on 6 matching bases. V lost 5 bases, J lost 0 bases, and 16 bases lay in between. Germline V gene sequence: CDR1 ENHRY, CDR2 SYGVKD. The CDR3 is 16 amino acids. The DNA of the CDR3 is TGTGCCATCAGTAAACCGACAGGTTGGACTAACTATGGCTACACCTTC. Its translation is CAISKPTGWTNYGYTF.

The table lists this clonotype with many counts. V is TRBV3-1 and J is TRBJ2-3; 9 nucleotides agree with TRBD2. Trimming cost V 0 bases and J 2 bases; bases outside gene matches: 6. Germline V gene data show CDR1 as LGHDT and CDR2 as YNNKEL (reference sequence). This CDR3 spans 17 amino acids. CDR3 loop: CASSQELAGGPTDTQYF. CDR3 in DNA: TGTGCCAGCAGCCAAGAACTAGCGGGTGGACCCACAGATACGCAGTATTTT.

Comments on this clonotype: A read error is possible here, since a much larger clone lies one base away. The conserved final phenylalanine or tryptophan is absent from the CDR3, which likely points to a read error. This sequence joins TRBV3-1 and TRBJ2-2, with 8 positions matching TRBD1. From germline, CDR1 is LGHDT and CDR2 YNNKEL (reference sequence). After removal of 6 bases from V and 5 bases from J, the junction contained 8 bases not matched to a gene. The CDR3 is made up of 15 amino acids. The CDR3 reads CASRGDRGITGELFV. In DNA form, the CDR3 reads TGTGCCAGCAGGGGCGACAGGGGAATAACCGGGGAGCTGTTTGTT.

This clonotype was counted between two and nine times. V gene TRBV4-1 combines with J gene TRBJ1-4, with D possibly matching TRBD1 (5 bases). Looked up from germline, CDR1 is MGHRA and CDR2 is YSYEKL. Trimming stripped 1 base from V and 8 bases from J, with 11 bases between. The CDR3 spans 14 residues. The CDR3 spells CASSQVQGKEKLFF. The CDR3 region has the DNA TGCGCCAGCAGCCAAGTTCAGGGAAAGGAAAAACTGTTTTTT.

This clonotype came up many times. The chain couples TRBV27 to TRBJ2-1; D is uncertain. Germline lookup yields CDR1 MNHEY and CDR2 SMNVEV (reference sequence). The CDR3 is 13 amino acids. The V end was cut by 6 bases, the J end by 1 base, with 7 bases between. The CDR3 loop reads CASRLGSYNEQFF. The CDR3 DNA reads TGTGCCAGCAGGTTAGGGTCCTACAATGAGCAGTTCTTC.

CDR3 DNA sequence: TGTGCCAGCAGCGCGGCTTGGGGGCCTGGGGCCAACGTCCTGACTTTC. As protein: CASSAAWGPGANVLTF. This rearrangement joins TRBV6-1 to TRBJ2-6, with a tentative D call TRBD1 (6 bases). Germline CDR1 and CDR2: MNHNS and SASEGT. The CDR3 consists of 16 residues. V lost 6 bases, J lost 2 bases, and 14 bases lay in between.

About this clonotype itself: With a much larger clone just one base away, this may be a read error. J is TRBJ1-1 and V is TRBV10-3, with a tentative D call TRBD1 (6 bases). This CDR3 contains 15 residues. Germline CDR1 is ENHRY and CDR2 is SYGVKD. The V end lost 5 bases, the J end lost 1 base, and 14 bases lay between the germline ends. Written as DNA, the CDR3 is TGTGCCATCAGTTACTCGGTGACAGGGAACACTGAAGCTTTCTTT. Translation: CAISYSVTGNTEAFF.

This clonotype was detected many times. The genes are TRBV7-6 and TRBJ2-1; the D gene is possibly TRBD2 (5 bases). V lost 4 bases and J 4 bases, leaving 14 bases between the germline ends. This CDR3 contains 15 residues. Germline values: CDR1 SGHVS, CDR2 FNYEAQ. The CDR3 loop is CASSSPLREYNEQFF. In DNA form, the CDR3 reads TGTGCCAGCAGCTCCCCTCTGAGGGAATACAATGAGCAGTTCTTC.

This clonotype was detected ten times or more. The V call is TRBV7-9, the J call TRBJ2-7, with 7 bases that match TRBD1. V lost 5 bases, J lost 4 bases, and 8 bases stayed unmatched. Per the germline V gene, CDR1 is SEHNR and CDR2 is FQNEAQ (reference sequence). This CDR3 spans 14 amino acids. DNA for the CDR3: TGTGCCAGCAGCATCCGGGACAGCAGATACGAGCAGTACTTC. Its protein is CASSIRDSRYEQYF.

There are many counts of this clonotype. The chain joins TRBV24-1 to TRBJ2-2; D is undetermined. With 7 bases removed from V and 0 bases from J, the gap between germline ends came to 14 bases. This CDR3 has 16 residues. The germline V gene encodes CDR1 KGHDR and CDR2 SFDVKD. The CDR3 loop is CATSNTENANTGELFF. The CDR3 DNA follows: TGTGCCACCAGCAATACGGAGAATGCGAACACCGGGGAGCTGTTTTTT.

The sample holds many counts of this clonotype. Its ends do not fully match the called genes, so a read error is possible. The CDR3 protein is CASSQEGDYSYTF. CDR3 coding DNA: TGTGCCAGCAGCCAAGAGGGCGACTATAGCTACACCTTC. V usage is TRBV3-1 and J usage is TRBJ1-2; D is undetermined. Germline V gives CDR1 LGHDT, CDR2 YNNKEL (reference sequence). This CDR3 has 13 amino acids.